This passage covers 8 T cell receptor beta chains from one sample sequenced in a study of T cells in Graves' hyperthyroidism and ophthalmopathy. TCR beta CDR3 regions were amplified from RNA. HTBI primers were the set used in a first-round RT-PCR of the TCR CDR3. A single record per CDR3 protein comes from TCRdb applying MiXCR to the multiplex PCR reads. The sample includes around 600,000 distinct CDR3 sequences, roughly 14% seen only once; the top ten take approximately 12%. The specimen was blood. The receptors originated from a woman aged 50 to 65 with Graves' ophthalmopathy.

This clonotype was observed at least ten times. V is TRBV28 and J is TRBJ2-5; TRBD2 agrees at 14 bases. The CDR3 has 16 residues. Per the germline V gene, CDR1 is MDHEN and CDR2 is SYDVKM. V trimming: 6 bases; J trimming: 5 bases; junction bases outside the gene matches: 8. The CDR3, as DNA: TGTGCCAGCAGACGACTAGCGGGAGGGCCGAGGGAGACCCAGTACTTC. It translates to CASRRLAGGPRETQYF.

This clonotype was observed a handful of times. The chain carries TRBV6-1 and TRBJ1-5; D possibly corresponds to TRBD1 (6 bases). CDR3 length: 15 residues. Trimming removed 7 bases at V and 0 bases at J, with 13 bases between. Germline-derived CDR1 and CDR2 are MNHNS and SASEGT. The CDR3 DNA follows: TGTGCCAGCACCCCAAGAGGGGGTAGCAATCAGCCCCAGCATTTT. It codes for CASTPRGGSNQPQHF.

The chain has TRBV4-3 and TRBJ2-7; D not certain. Looked up from germline, CDR1 is LGHNA and CDR2 is YSLEER. Trimming removed 0 bases from V and 3 bases from J, with 21 bases in between. CDR3 length: 18 amino acids. The CDR3 loop reads CASSQDTGPQRANYEQYF. The CDR3 DNA reads as TGCGCCAGCAGCCAAGATACGGGCCCCCAGCGAGCAAACTACGAGCAGTACTTC.

The chain links TRBV15 to TRBJ1-1; 9 bases fit TRBD1. J was trimmed by 4 bases and V by 6 bases; bases with no gene match: 3. Per germline, CDR1 LNHNV and CDR2 YYDKDF (reference sequence). The CDR3 consists of 13 residues. CDR3 nucleotide sequence: TGTGCCACCAGGGACAGGGGCGCCACTGAAGCTTTCTTT. Its translation: CATRDRGATEAFF.

This clonotype appeared many times. This chain uses TRBV20-1 with TRBJ2-5, with 14 bases matching TRBD2. With 6 bases clipped from V and 5 bases from J, the junction kept 5 bases outside the gene matches. The CDR3 consists of 14 residues. Per the germline V gene, CDR1 is DFQATT and CDR2 is SNEGSKA (reference sequence). For the CDR3, the DNA is TGCAGTGCCCCTGGGACTAGCGGGAGTGAGACCCAGTACTTC. Translating it yields CSAPGTSGSETQYF.

The CDR3 sequence is CATRAGGSLLFNEQFF. The CDR3 nucleotides read TGTGCCACCAGAGCGGGAGGGAGTCTCCTATTCAATGAGCAGTTCTTC. V usage is TRBV24-1 and J usage is TRBJ2-1; 10 bases fit TRBD2. CDR3 length equals 16 residues. Per the germline V gene, CDR1 is KGHDR and CDR2 is SFDVKD. After removal of 7 bases from V and 6 bases from J, the junction contained 11 bases not matched to a gene.

This chain uses TRBV9 with TRBJ2-2; 7 bases line up with TRBD2. V was pared by 4 bases and J by 1 base, with 7 bases of the junction left unmatched. This CDR3 spans 16 amino acids. Germline V lookup: CDR1 SGDLS, CDR2 YYNGEE. The CDR3 DNA follows: TGTGCCAGCAGCAACCACGCGGGAGAGAACACCGGGGAGCTGTTTTTT. Protein sequence: CASSNHAGENTGELFF. The complete variable domain, with remaining parts taken from reference TRBV9 and TRBJ2-2, reads DSGVTQTPKHLITATGQRVTLRCSPRSGDLSVYWYQQSLDQGLQFLIQYYNGEERAKGNILERFSAQQFPDLHSELNLSSLELGDSALYFCASSNHAGENTGELFFGEGSRLTVL.

In its sample, this clonotype was seen many times. The V gene is TRBV7-2, the J gene TRBJ2-7; 14 positions agree with TRBD2. The germline CDR1 and CDR2 sequences are SGHTA and FQGNSA. J gave up 4 bases and V 6 bases, and 2 bases lay outside the gene matches. The length of the CDR3 is 14 residues. The CDR3 region has the DNA TGTGCCAGCAGAGGGACTAGCGGGAGTTACGAGCAGTACTTC. Residues: CASRGTSGSYEQYF.